This T cell receptor beta chain was obtained from a study of OX40 agonist ivuxolimab in advanced cancers. This CDR3 is built from 16 residues. The V end lost 0 bases, the J end lost 2 bases, and 11 bases lay between the germline ends. Per germline, CDR1 MGHRA and CDR2 YSYEKL. The table came from immunoSEQ multiplex PCR; TCRdb's copy has only in-frame clones and leaves some out. The data show 30,000 to 40,000 clones, around 90% seen once. This TCR was sampled from an adult with an advanced solid tumor such as melanoma, head and neck, liver or kidney cancer. The sequencing used CD4+ or CD8+ T cells sorted from blood, collected in a trial of the OX40 agonist ivuxolimab. The V and J genes are TRBV4-1 and TRBJ2-1, with a tentative D call TRBD1 (5 bases). The CDR3 reads CASSQEGRAAYNEQFF. The DNA of the CDR3 is TGCGCCAGCAGCCAAGAGGGCAGGGCGGCCTACAATGAGCAGTTCTTC.